Listed below are T cell receptor beta chains from one sample, sequenced in a study of shared clonotypes between healthy human individuals. Clones were sequenced by immunoSEQ multiplex PCR, and TCRdb holds only the in-frame ones, with some missing. The sample shows about 2 million clones, about 95% of them seen only once. The sequenced sample consisted of naive CD8+ T cells sorted from blood. The origin of the receptors is a man aged 18-30 years in good health. CDR3s include the opening cysteine and the closing phenylalanine or tryptophan. Each record gives: V gene, D gene, J gene, clone size, CDR3 DNA, CDR3 protein. A D gene is named only where the DNA matches it firmly. Clone sizes are given selectively: once, few, many, or a class where the clone is expanded.

V gene: TRBV10-1
D gene: TRBD1
J gene: TRBJ2-3
clone size: .
CDR3 DNA: TGCGCCAGCAGTGACCCTAAACCGGGACAGGGATTTGGTACGCAGTATTTT
CDR3 protein: CASSDPKPGQGFGTQYF

V gene: TRBV30
D gene: .
J gene: TRBJ2-2
clone size: .
CDR3 DNA: TGTGCCTGGAACGCCGCAGCGGGTATCGACGGGGAGCTGTTTTTT
CDR3 protein: CAWNAAAGIDGELFF

V gene: TRBV13
D gene: TRBD1
J gene: TRBJ1-6
clone size: .
CDR3 DNA: TGTGCCAGCAGCGTAGGACAGGACTCCTATAATTCACCCCTCCACTTT
CDR3 protein: CASSVGQDSYNSPLHF

V gene: TRBV4-3
D gene: .
J gene: TRBJ1-2
clone size: .
CDR3 DNA: TGCGCCAGCAGCCAAGATTTTCTCCGGGAAACGGTGGATGGCTACACCTTC
CDR3 protein: CASSQDFLRETVDGYTF

V gene: TRBV27
D gene: TRBD1
J gene: TRBJ1-2
clone size: .
CDR3 DNA: TGTGCCAGCAGTTCATTGCGAGGGGACAGGGACTATGGCTACACCTTC
CDR3 protein: CASSSLRGDRDYGYTF

V gene: TRBV27
D gene: .
J gene: TRBJ1-2
clone size: once
CDR3 DNA: TGTGCCAGCAGCCCGGGGGGGTCCTATGGCTACACCTTC
CDR3 protein: CASSPGGSYGYTF

V gene: TRBV6-6
D gene: .
J gene: TRBJ1-1
clone size: .
CDR3 DNA: TGTGCCAGCAGTTACTCGGGGGCCCTTGAAGCTTTCTTT
CDR3 protein: CASSYSGALEAFF

V gene: TRBV5-6
D gene: TRBD1
J gene: TRBJ2-7
clone size: .
CDR3 DNA: TGTGCCAGCAGCTTGGTCGGACAGGGCCCCTACGAGCAGTACTTC
CDR3 protein: CASSLVGQGPYEQYF

V gene: TRBV10-3
D gene: TRBD1
J gene: TRBJ2-5
clone size: .
CDR3 DNA: TGTGCCATCAGTACGGACCTGACAGGGACGGGGGAGACCCAGTACTTC
CDR3 protein: CAISTDLTGTGETQYF

V gene: TRBV28
D gene: .
J gene: TRBJ1-5
clone size: .
CDR3 DNA: TGTGCCATCGTCGGAGCCTATAGCAATCAGCCCCAGCATTTT
CDR3 protein: CAIVGAYSNQPQHF

V gene: TRBV30
D gene: TRBD1
J gene: TRBJ2-7
clone size: .
CDR3 DNA: TGTGCCTGGGGGGCCGGGACAGTCTACGAGCAGTACTTC
CDR3 protein: CAWGAGTVYEQYF

V gene: TRBV7-6
D gene: .
J gene: TRBJ2-5
clone size: once
CDR3 DNA: TGTGCCAGCAGCCGACAGGTTGAAGGGGGGGGGACCCAGTACTTC
CDR3 protein: CASSRQVEGGGTQYF

V gene: TRBV19
D gene: TRBD1
J gene: TRBJ2-4
clone size: .
CDR3 DNA: TGTGCCACCCTGGGGGGACAGGGCAAAAACATTCAGTACTTC
CDR3 protein: CATLGGQGKNIQYF

V gene: TRBV9
D gene: .
J gene: TRBJ1-2
clone size: .
CDR3 DNA: TGTGCCAGCAGCGTAGACGGGGCAGCGCCCTATGGCTACACCTTC
CDR3 protein: CASSVDGAAPYGYTF

V gene: TRBV2
D gene: .
J gene: TRBJ2-5
clone size: few
CDR3 DNA: TGTGCCAGCAGTGAAGTGGCCGAAGAGACCCAGTACTTC
CDR3 protein: CASSEVAEETQYF

V gene: TRBV4-3
D gene: TRBD2
J gene: TRBJ2-7
clone size: .
CDR3 DNA: TGCGCCAGCAGCCAAGCCCTAGCGGTCTACGAGCAGTACTTC
CDR3 protein: CASSQALAVYEQYF

V gene: TRBV13
D gene: .
J gene: TRBJ2-2
clone size: .
CDR3 DNA: TGTGCCAGCAGCTCGCCCGGGGAGCTGTTTTTT
CDR3 protein: CASSSPGELFF

V gene: TRBV9
D gene: TRBD2
J gene: TRBJ2-3
clone size: .
CDR3 DNA: TGTGCCAGCAGCCCTCAGGGCGGGGGGGCGTATGTGCTGTCAGATACGCAGTATTTT
CDR3 protein: CASSPQGGGAYVLSDTQYF

V gene: TRBV5-4
D gene: .
J gene: TRBJ2-1
clone size: .
CDR3 DNA: TGTGCCAGCAGCTTGGATAGGTTGAGCGACTACAATGAGCAGTTCTTC
CDR3 protein: CASSLDRLSDYNEQFF

V gene: TRBV18
D gene: TRBD1
J gene: TRBJ1-1
clone size: .
CDR3 DNA: TGTGCCAGCTCAGGGACAGAAGAATCGAACACTGAAGCTTTCTTT
CDR3 protein: CASSGTEESNTEAFF

V gene: TRBV11-2
D gene: TRBD1
J gene: TRBJ2-3
clone size: .
CDR3 DNA: TGTGCCAGCAGCTTGGTTGGGACAGTCACAGATACGCAGTATTTT
CDR3 protein: CASSLVGTVTDTQYF

V gene: TRBV14
D gene: TRBD1
J gene: TRBJ2-1
clone size: .
CDR3 DNA: TGTGCCAGCAGCCAATCCGTCATCAGGACAGGGGCGAACGATAAGCAGTTCTTC
CDR3 protein: CASSQSVIRTGANDKQFF

V gene: TRBV28
D gene: .
J gene: TRBJ1-5
clone size: .
CDR3 DNA: TGTGCCAGCCGGAGGACCGGGGACTATAGCAATCAGCCCCAGCATTTT
CDR3 protein: CASRRTGDYSNQPQHF

V gene: TRBV15
D gene: .
J gene: TRBJ1-6
clone size: .
CDR3 DNA: TGTGCCACCAGCAGAGATGGGGCAGGAGATAATTCACCCCTCCACTTT
CDR3 protein: CATSRDGAGDNSPLHF

V gene: TRBV29-1
D gene: TRBD1
J gene: TRBJ2-7
clone size: .
CDR3 DNA: TGCAGCGTTGAAGCGACGACAGGGTTTAGTGGTGAGCAGTACTTC
CDR3 protein: CSVEATTGFSGEQYF

V gene: TRBV4-3
D gene: .
J gene: TRBJ2-2
clone size: .
CDR3 DNA: TGCGCCAGTTCGGGCGGGGCGAACACCGGGGAGCTGTTTTTT
CDR3 protein: CASSGGANTGELFF

V gene: TRBV14
D gene: .
J gene: TRBJ2-7
clone size: .
CDR3 DNA: TGTGCCAGCAGCCAAGATAGGAGGGGGCTGGACGAGCAGTACTTC
CDR3 protein: CASSQDRRGLDEQYF

V gene: TRBV5-1
D gene: TRBD1
J gene: TRBJ2-7
clone size: .
CDR3 DNA: TGCGCCAGCAGCACTTCCGGGACAGGGGGGCCGCCGGACGAGCAGTACTTC
CDR3 protein: CASSTSGTGGPPDEQYF

V gene: TRBV7-2
D gene: TRBD1
J gene: TRBJ1-2
clone size: .
CDR3 DNA: TGTGCCAGCAGTGCGGACGGGACAGCAAAGAGATACTATGGCTACACCTTC
CDR3 protein: CASSADGTAKRYYGYTF

V gene: TRBV7-2
D gene: .
J gene: TRBJ1-4
clone size: .
CDR3 DNA: TGTGCCAGCAGCTTAGAGGAGGAAGGGCAAAATGAAAAACTGTTTTTT
CDR3 protein: CASSLEEEGQNEKLFF